These 16 T cell receptor beta chains were sequenced from one sample in a study of OX40 agonist ivuxolimab in advanced cancers. Assay: immunoSEQ multiplex PCR; the TCRdb copy retains only in-frame clones and omits some. This repertoire shows approximately 90,000 clones, approximately 88% found once; its top ten account for approximately 1.5%. The sample was CD4+ or CD8+ T cells sorted from blood, taken in a trial of the OX40 agonist ivuxolimab. Source of these receptors: an adult with an advanced solid tumor such as melanoma, head and neck, liver or kidney cancer.

CDR3 protein: CASSSVYGTTPHEQFF. CDR3 coding DNA: TGTGCCAGCAGTTCTGTTTACGGGACTACGCCCCATGAGCAGTTCTTC. This sequence joins TRBV6-6 and TRBJ2-1; 7 bases fit TRBD2. This CDR3 has 16 residues. V lost 4 bases and J lost 8; bases outside the gene matches: 14. CDR1 is MNHNY and CDR2 is SVGAGI in the germline V gene (reference sequence).

Details on this clone: At one boundary the junction diverges from the germline segment, which might be a read error. The V and J genes are TRBV4-1 and TRBJ2-4; D not certain. This CDR3 has 13 amino acids. Looked up from germline, CDR1 is MGHRA and CDR2 is YSYEKL. CDR3 amino acids: CASSLSPPSSAVF. DNA of the CDR3: TGCGCCAGCAGCCTAAGCCCCCCTTCCAGCGCAGTCTTC.

The chain recombines TRBV5-4 with TRBJ2-5; D possibly matches TRBD1 or TRBD2 (5 bases each). The V end was cut by 1 base, the J end by 2 bases, with 12 bases between. CDR1 is SGHNT, CDR2 YYREEE, per germline (reference sequence). The CDR3 totals 15 residues. The CDR3 loop reads CASSLSGDPQETQYF. Written as DNA, the CDR3 is TGTGCCAGCAGCTTGAGTGGGGACCCACAAGAGACCCAGTACTTC.

The chain uses TRBV2 and TRBJ1-5; D perhaps matches TRBD1 (5 bases). V shed 4 bases and J shed 3 bases, with 7 bases lying between them. Germline loops: CDR1 SNHLY, CDR2 FYNNEI. This CDR3 region has 13 residues. CDR3: CASSGQPNQPQHF. The CDR3 DNA follows: TGTGCCAGCAGTGGACAGCCCAATCAGCCCCAGCATTTT.

This chain uses TRBV2 with TRBJ2-2; 12 bases fit TRBD2. The CDR3 consists of 15 residues. Germline CDR1 SNHLY, CDR2 FYNNEI. The trim removed 9 bases at V and 2 bases at J, leaving 4 bases unmatched. CDR3 DNA sequence: TGTGCCAGGACTAGCGGGGGCCGCAACACCGGGGAGCTGTTTTTT. Its translation: CARTSGGRNTGELFF.

V gene TRBV7-8 combines with J gene TRBJ1-1, with 7 bases aligning to TRBD1. J was trimmed by 6 bases and V by 1 base; bases with no gene match: 2. The CDR3 extends over 13 amino acids. The germline CDR1 and CDR2 sequences are SGHVS and FQNEAQ. This chain's CDR3 is CASSLVQGAEAFF. The CDR3 nucleotides are TGTGCCAGCAGCTTAGTTCAGGGGGCTGAAGCTTTCTTT.

The chain is built from TRBV29-1 and TRBJ2-3; the D gene is possibly TRBD2 (6 bases). The CDR3 has 14 residues. CDR1 and CDR2 (germline): SQVTM, ANQGSEA. V lost 3 bases, J lost 0 bases, and 10 bases lay in between. The CDR3 region has the DNA TGCAGCGTTGAGGGGGGATCTAGCACAGATACGCAGTATTTT. The encoded protein is CSVEGGSSTDTQYF.

The V gene is TRBV28, the J gene TRBJ2-2; TRBD1 aligns across 7 bases. CDR3 length: 14 residues. Germline trimming cut 6 bases from V and 4 bases from J; bases unmatched to any gene: 5. Per germline, CDR1 MDHEN and CDR2 SYDVKM. The CDR3 protein is CASRPGQFTGELFF. The CDR3 nucleotides read TGTGCCAGCAGACCGGGACAGTTCACCGGGGAGCTGTTTTTT.

V is TRBV2 and J is TRBJ1-1; D might be TRBD1 (5 bases). Germline V gives CDR1 SNHLY, CDR2 FYNNEI. V gave up 8 bases and J gave up 11 bases, with 15 bases separating them. This CDR3 comprises 11 residues. In nucleotides, the CDR3 is TGTGCCAGCGGGGGTGGGATCGGCGCTTTCTTT. It specifies CASGGGIGAFF.

V usage is TRBV5-1 and J usage is TRBJ1-2, with 8 bases lining up with TRBD1. CDR3 size: 15 residues. Losses at the gene ends were 0 bases for V and 4 bases for J; bases not matched to a gene: 5. CDR1 and CDR2 from the germline V gene are SGHRS and YFSETQ. CDR3 DNA sequence: TGCGCCAGCAGCTTGGGGAGTACAGGGGGCTATGGCTACACCTTC. Translated, it gives CASSLGSTGGYGYTF.

CDR3 in amino acids: CASSLIAAYQGDYGYTF. The CDR3 coding sequence is TGTGCCAGCAGCTTAATTGCCGCTTACCAGGGGGACTATGGCTACACCTTC. The chain is built from TRBV7-8 and TRBJ1-2, with TRBD1 matching over 7 bases. The CDR3 is 17 residues long. The germline CDR1 and CDR2 sequences are SGHVS and FQNEAQ. The V and J ends lost 2 bases and 3 bases, in that order; junction bases with no gene match: 12.

Comment on this clone: At one end, the junction sequence differs from germline, possibly due to a read error. Other DNA sequences from this sample encode an identical CDR3 as well. The chain carries TRBV7-9 and TRBJ1-2; D possibly corresponds to TRBD1 (5 bases). The CDR3 runs to 16 residues. The germline V gene encodes CDR1 SEHNR and CDR2 FQNEAQ (reference sequence). CDR3 region: CASSPTTPQTVYGYTF. CDR3 DNA: TGCGCCAGCAGCCCAACCACACCACAGACAGTCTATGGCTACACCTTC.

This chain joins TRBV10-3 and TRBJ1-1; tentative D call: TRBD1 (5 bases). Germline CDR1 ENHRY, CDR2 SYGVKD. CDR3 length: 15 residues. V lost 0 bases, J lost 0 bases, and 8 bases lay in between. This CDR3 reads CAISESAGLNTEAFF. Here the CDR3 DNA reads TGTGCCATCAGTGAGTCGGCAGGGCTGAACACTGAAGCTTTCTTT.

This chain links TRBV2 with TRBJ1-1, with D possibly matching TRBD1 (5 bases). The CDR3 is made up of 13 amino acids. Germline V gene sequence: CDR1 SNHLY, CDR2 FYNNEI. Trimming stripped 1 base from V and 5 bases from J, with 8 bases between. The CDR3 DNA reads as TGTGCCAGCAGTGAAGAGGACAAGACTGAAGCTTTCTTT. Protein: CASSEEDKTEAFF.

Notes on this clone: Other DNA variants within this sample encode the same CDR3. The chain joins TRBV5-1 to TRBJ2-3; D possibly matches TRBD1 or TRBD2 (5 bases each). CDR3 size: 13 residues. Between the trimmed V and J ends, which lost 0 bases and 3 bases, there was a span of 5 bases. In germline, CDR1 is SGHRS, CDR2 YFSETQ. The CDR3 DNA reads as TGCGCCAGCAGCTTGGGGGGGACAGATACGCAGTATTTT. Protein: CASSLGGTDTQYF.

The CDR3 protein is CASSWGDRGYEQYF. CDR3 DNA sequence: TGCGCCAGCAGCTGGGGGGACAGGGGCTACGAGCAGTACTTC. V usage is TRBV5-1 and J usage is TRBJ2-7, with 10 bases fitting TRBD1. Losses at the gene ends were 3 bases for V and 3 bases for J; bases not matched to a gene: 3. The CDR3 spans 14 residues. CDR1 and CDR2 (germline): SGHRS, YFSETQ.